A single sample is the source of the 17 T cell receptor beta chains below, sequenced in a study of CD8+ T cells in alopecia areata. Investigators isolated RNA and reverse transcribed it into cDNA to act as the sequencing template. Here immunoSEQ multiplex PCR was the method, and the copy in TCRdb shows in-frame clones only, minus some. The sample consists of about 130,000 clones, 50% to 65% of them appearing once. Treatment indicated: oral pan-JAK inhibitor, 5-10 mg twice daily. The sequences come from CD8+ T cells sorted from blood, collected at week 4, from a patient treated with tofacitinib. The receptors stem from a human donor with alopecia areata.

The V call is TRBV27, the J call TRBJ2-7; tentative D call: TRBD1 (8 bases). Germline CDR1 reads MNHEY; CDR2 reads SMNVEV (reference sequence). There are 15 residues in the CDR3. The germline V and J ends were trimmed by 6 bases and 0 bases, with 15 bases remaining between them. The CDR3 DNA sequence: TGTGCCAGCAGAGACAGGGGACTAAGCTCCTACGAGCAGTACTTC. As protein: CASRDRGLSSYEQYF.

V gene TRBV30 combines with J gene TRBJ2-1, with D uncertain. Germline CDR1 is GTSNPN and CDR2 is SVGIG (reference sequence). This CDR3 contains 13 residues. The V end lost 4 bases, the J end lost 2 bases, and 9 bases lay between the germline ends. The DNA of the CDR3 is TGTGCCTGGAACCCCCAGACCTACAATGAGCAGTTCTTC. This codes for CAWNPQTYNEQFF.

The gene calls are TRBV6-1 and TRBJ2-3; 11 bases fit TRBD2. With 0 bases clipped from V and 2 bases from J, the junction kept 7 bases outside the gene matches. The CDR3 totals 18 residues. Germline CDR1 reads MNHNS; CDR2 reads SASEGT. The CDR3 bases are TGTGCCAGCAGTGAAGCGCTAGCTAGCGGGGGGAACACAGATACGCAGTATTTT. Amino acids: CASSEALASGGNTDTQYF.

The CDR3 DNA reads TGTGCCAGCAGTGATTTCAGGATGGAAGGCTACACCTTC. Its translation: CASSDFRMEGYTF. V and J are TRBV2 and TRBJ1-2; no clear D. CDR1 SNHLY and CDR2 FYNNEI come from the germline V gene. V was pared by 3 bases and J by 8 bases, with 13 bases between. The CDR3 covers 13 residues.

The chain recombines TRBV27 with TRBJ2-5; D is undetermined. The ends were cut back, 6 bases at V and 0 bases at J, with 11 bases in the middle. In germline, CDR1 is MNHEY, CDR2 SMNVEV (reference sequence). The CDR3 totals 14 residues. The CDR3 bases are TGTGCCAGCAGCCCCCCCGACAACCAAGAGACCCAGTACTTC. This gives the protein CASSPPDNQETQYF.

This clone was picked up a small number of times. V and J are TRBV14 and TRBJ2-7; no clear D. Per the germline V gene, CDR1 is SGHDN and CDR2 is FVKESK. V shed 1 base and J shed 6 bases, with 7 bases lying between them. This CDR3 has 12 amino acids. The DNA for the CDR3 is TGTGCCAGCAGCCAAGCCCCCCCCGAGCAGTACTTC. Its protein product is CASSQAPPEQYF.

This sequence joins TRBV6-5 and TRBJ2-6; no clear D. The CDR3 has 13 residues. Germline V lookup: CDR1 MNHEY, CDR2 SVGAGI. V lost 2 bases to trimming and J lost 4 bases, with 3 bases between them. The CDR3 DNA is TGTGCCAGCAGTTACGGAGGGGCCAACGTCCTGACTTTC. Translating gives CASSYGGANVLTF.

The chain recombines TRBV27 with TRBJ1-1, with D maybe TRBD1 (5 bases). V lost 8 bases to trimming and J lost 0 bases, with 7 bases between them. Germline lookup yields CDR1 MNHEY and CDR2 SMNVEV (reference sequence). This CDR3 contains 12 residues. The CDR3 nucleotides read TGTGCCAGCGGACACTTGAACACTGAAGCTTTCTTT. Translation gives CASGHLNTEAFF.

This clone was seen more than once but under ten times. CDR3 DNA: TGTGCCAGCAGCGAGGGACAGAACCAAGAGACCCAGTACTTC. Amino acids: CASSEGQNQETQYF. The chain uses TRBV5-4 and TRBJ2-5, with 7 positions matching TRBD1. The CDR3 sequence is 14 residues long. V shed 4 bases and J 0 bases; nucleotides not matched to a gene: 3. Per germline, CDR1 SGHNT and CDR2 YYREEE (reference sequence).

This clone has only a few counts. This chain links TRBV10-3 with TRBJ2-4; D unresolved. The germline V gene encodes CDR1 ENHRY and CDR2 SYGVKD. This CDR3 comprises 16 residues. The V end was cut by 0 bases, the J end by 0 bases, with 9 bases between. The CDR3 protein is CAISESHGLAKNIQYF. As DNA, the CDR3 is TGTGCCATCAGTGAGTCCCACGGCCTAGCCAAAAACATTCAGTACTTC.

The chain couples TRBV15 to TRBJ1-1; D gene ambiguous. Germline CDR1 and CDR2: LNHNV and YYDKDF (reference sequence). The CDR3 sequence is 15 residues long. Trimming took off 3 bases at V and 0 bases at J, with 11 bases between the two ends. DNA of the CDR3: TGTGCCACCAGCAGTGCCGATTTTATGAACACTGAAGCTTTCTTT. It codes for CATSSADFMNTEAFF.

The chain carries TRBV4-3 and TRBJ1-5; D is ambiguous. The CDR3 covers 15 residues. The V gene lost 0 bases and the J gene lost 0 bases, with 6 bases spanning the gap. CDR1 and CDR2 (germline): LGHNA, YSLEER. The DNA for the CDR3 is TGCGCCAGCAGCCAAGACAAGTATAGCAATCAGCCCCAGCATTTT. Translated, it gives CASSQDKYSNQPQHF.

The V and J genes are TRBV5-1 and TRBJ2-7; D possibly corresponds to TRBD1 (5 bases). CDR1 and CDR2 from the germline V gene are SGHRS and YFSETQ. Trimming removed 5 bases at V and 0 bases at J, with 15 bases between. This CDR3 region has 15 residues. The CDR3 region is CASRSGRALSYEQYF. In DNA, the CDR3 is TGCGCCAGCAGATCGGGCAGGGCCCTCTCCTACGAGCAGTACTTC.

This clone showed up just a few times. This CDR3 is CASSFGGAETYEQYF. CDR3 coding DNA: TGTGCCAGCAGCTTTGGGGGGGCCGAGACCTACGAGCAGTACTTC. The chain combines TRBV5-5 with TRBJ2-7; D possibly corresponds to TRBD2 (7 bases). Germline CDR1 is SGHKS and CDR2 is YYEKEE (reference sequence). The CDR3 has 15 residues. Trimming removed 2 bases at V and 2 bases at J, with 14 bases between.

This rearrangement joins TRBV30 to TRBJ2-3, with 7 positions matching TRBD1. CDR3 length: 15 residues. The V gene end was trimmed by 1 base and the J gene end by 9 bases; junction bases not matched to a gene: 13. CDR1 is GTSNPN, CDR2 SVGIG, per germline (reference sequence). The CDR3 region is CAWSEGAGWTATQYF. CDR3 DNA: TGTGCCTGGAGTGAGGGGGCAGGGTGGACGGCAACGCAGTATTTT.

V usage is TRBV30 and J usage is TRBJ2-7, with 9 positions matching TRBD1. Germline V gene data show CDR1 as GTSNPN and CDR2 as SVGIG (reference sequence). Germline trimming cut 3 bases from V and 4 bases from J; bases unmatched to any gene: 7. CDR3 length: 14 residues. The CDR3 DNA reads TGTGCCTGGAGGTACAGGGGGCGAGGTTACGAGCAGTACTTC. This sequence encodes CAWRYRGRGYEQYF. The full variable domain, in which reference TRBV30 and TRBJ2-7 provide the parts outside the CDR3, is SQTIHQWPATLVQPVGSPLSLECTVEGTSNPNLYWYRQAAGRGLQLLFYSVGIGQISSEVPQNLSASRPQDRQFILSSKKLLLSDSGFYLCAWRYRGRGYEQYFGPGTRLTVT.

The chain is built from TRBV13 and TRBJ2-5; D is possibly TRBD2 (5 bases). This CDR3 comprises 13 residues. Trimming pared 6 bases from V and 3 bases from J, leaving 11 bases between. Per germline, CDR1 PRHDT and CDR2 FYEKMQ (reference sequence). This chain's CDR3 is CASRRGYKETQYF. The CDR3 coding sequence is TGTGCCAGCAGACGGGGTTATAAAGAGACCCAGTACTTC.